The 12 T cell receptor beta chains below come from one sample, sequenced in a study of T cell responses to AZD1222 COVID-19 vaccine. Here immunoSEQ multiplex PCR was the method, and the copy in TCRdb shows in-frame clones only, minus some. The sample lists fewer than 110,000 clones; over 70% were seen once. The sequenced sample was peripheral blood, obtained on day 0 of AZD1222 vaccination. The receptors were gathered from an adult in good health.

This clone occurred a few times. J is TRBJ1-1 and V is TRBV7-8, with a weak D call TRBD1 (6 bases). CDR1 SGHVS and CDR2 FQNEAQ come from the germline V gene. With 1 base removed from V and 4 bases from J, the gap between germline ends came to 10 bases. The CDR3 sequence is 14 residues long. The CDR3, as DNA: TGTGCCAGCAGCTTAGATAGGGGGTCCACTGAAGCTTTCTTT. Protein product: CASSLDRGSTEAFF. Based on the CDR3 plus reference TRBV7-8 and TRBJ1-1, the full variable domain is GAGVSQSPRYKVAKRGQDVALRCDPISGHVSLFWYQQALGQGPEFLTYFQNEAQLDKSGLPSDRFFAERPEGSVSTLKIQRTQQEDSAVYLCASSLDRGSTEAFFGQGTRLTVV.

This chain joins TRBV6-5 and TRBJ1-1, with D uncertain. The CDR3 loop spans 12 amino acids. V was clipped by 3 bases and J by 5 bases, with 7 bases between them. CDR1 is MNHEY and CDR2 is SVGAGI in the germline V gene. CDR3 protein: CASSYPNTEAFF. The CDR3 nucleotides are TGTGCCAGCAGTTATCCGAATACTGAAGCTTTCTTT.

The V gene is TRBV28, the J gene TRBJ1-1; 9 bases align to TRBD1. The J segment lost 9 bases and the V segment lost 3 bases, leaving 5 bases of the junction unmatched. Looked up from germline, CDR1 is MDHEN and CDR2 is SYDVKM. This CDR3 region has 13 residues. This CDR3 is CASSLGQGPKAFF. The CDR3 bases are TGTGCCAGCAGTTTGGGACAGGGCCCCAAAGCTTTCTTT.

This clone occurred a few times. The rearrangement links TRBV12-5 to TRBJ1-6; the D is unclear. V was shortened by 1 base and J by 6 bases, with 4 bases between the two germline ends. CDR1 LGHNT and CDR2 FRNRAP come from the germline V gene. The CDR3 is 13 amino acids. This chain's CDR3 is CASGLAGNSPLHF. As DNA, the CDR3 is TGTGCTAGTGGTTTGGCCGGTAATTCACCCCTCCACTTT.

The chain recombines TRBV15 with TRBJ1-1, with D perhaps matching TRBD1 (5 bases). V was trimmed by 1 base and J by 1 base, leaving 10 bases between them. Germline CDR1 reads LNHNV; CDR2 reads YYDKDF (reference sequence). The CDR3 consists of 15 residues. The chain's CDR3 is CATSRVTGGNTEAFF. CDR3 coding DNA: TGTGCCACCAGCAGAGTTACCGGGGGGAACACTGAAGCTTTCTTT.

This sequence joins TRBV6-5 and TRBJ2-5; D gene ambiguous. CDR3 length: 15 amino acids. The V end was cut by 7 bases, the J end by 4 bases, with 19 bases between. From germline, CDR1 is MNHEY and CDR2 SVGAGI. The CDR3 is CASKRAPGDGETQYF. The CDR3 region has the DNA TGTGCCAGCAAGCGCGCCCCTGGCGACGGAGAGACCCAGTACTTC.

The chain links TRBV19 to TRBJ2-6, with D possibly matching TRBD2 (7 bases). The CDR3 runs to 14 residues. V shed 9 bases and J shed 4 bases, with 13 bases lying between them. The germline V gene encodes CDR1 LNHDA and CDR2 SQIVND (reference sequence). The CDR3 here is CASTGGPGANVLTF. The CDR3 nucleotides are TGTGCCAGCACCGGGGGGCCCGGGGCCAACGTCCTGACTTTC.

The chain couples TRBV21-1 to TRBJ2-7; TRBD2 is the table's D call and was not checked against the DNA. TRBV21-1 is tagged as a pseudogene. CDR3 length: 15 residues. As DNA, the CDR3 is TGTGCCAGCAGCTCCCGGGGTGACGGAGCCTACGAGCAGTACTTC. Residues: CASSSRGDGAYEQYF.

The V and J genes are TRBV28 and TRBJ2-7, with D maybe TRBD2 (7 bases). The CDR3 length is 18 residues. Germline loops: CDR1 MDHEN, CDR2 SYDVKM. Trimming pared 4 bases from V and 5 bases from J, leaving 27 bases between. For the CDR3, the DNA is TGTGCCAGCAGTTCCGCTAGCGGCTCGGGAGTAGGGGGTGACGAGCAGTACTTC. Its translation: CASSSASGSGVGGDEQYF.

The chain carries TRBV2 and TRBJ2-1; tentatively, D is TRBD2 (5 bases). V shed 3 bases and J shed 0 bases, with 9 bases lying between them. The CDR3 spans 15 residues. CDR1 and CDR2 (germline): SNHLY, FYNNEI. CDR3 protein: CASSEGGSSYNEQFF. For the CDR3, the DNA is TGTGCCAGCAGTGAGGGTGGGAGCTCCTACAATGAGCAGTTCTTC.

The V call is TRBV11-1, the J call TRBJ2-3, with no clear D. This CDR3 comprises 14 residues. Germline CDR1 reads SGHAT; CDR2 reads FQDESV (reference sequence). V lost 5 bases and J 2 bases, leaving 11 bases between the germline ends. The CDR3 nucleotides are TGTGCCAGCAGCCGGAGAACTAACACAGATACGCAGTATTTT. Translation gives CASSRRTNTDTQYF.

CDR3 amino acids: CTSSQGGLAGENEQFF. The CDR3 DNA reads TGCACCAGCAGCCAAGGGGGACTAGCGGGAGAAAATGAGCAGTTCTTC. V gene TRBV1 combines with J gene TRBJ2-1; the table's D call, TRBD2, was not checked against the DNA. TRBV1 is noted as a pseudogene. The CDR3 runs 16 residues.